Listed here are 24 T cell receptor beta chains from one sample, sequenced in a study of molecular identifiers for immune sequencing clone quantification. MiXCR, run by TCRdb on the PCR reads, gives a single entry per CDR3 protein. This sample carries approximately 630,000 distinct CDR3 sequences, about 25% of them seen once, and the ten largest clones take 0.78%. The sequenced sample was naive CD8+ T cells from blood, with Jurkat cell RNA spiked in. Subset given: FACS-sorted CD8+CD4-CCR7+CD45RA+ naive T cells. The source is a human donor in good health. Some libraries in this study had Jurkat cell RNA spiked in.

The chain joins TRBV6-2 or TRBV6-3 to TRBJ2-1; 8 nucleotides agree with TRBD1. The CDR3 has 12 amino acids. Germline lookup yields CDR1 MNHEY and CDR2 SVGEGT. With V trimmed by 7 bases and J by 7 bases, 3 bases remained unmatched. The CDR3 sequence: CASTRGRNEQFF. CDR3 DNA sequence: TGTGCCAGCACCAGGGGGCGGAATGAGCAGTTCTTC.

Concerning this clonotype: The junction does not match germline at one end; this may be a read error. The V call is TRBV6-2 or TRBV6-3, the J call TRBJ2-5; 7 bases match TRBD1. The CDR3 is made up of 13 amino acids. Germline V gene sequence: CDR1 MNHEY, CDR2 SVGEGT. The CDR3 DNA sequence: TGTGCCAGCGAGGAACAGGGGAAAGAGTCCCAGTACTTC. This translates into CASEEQGKESQYF.

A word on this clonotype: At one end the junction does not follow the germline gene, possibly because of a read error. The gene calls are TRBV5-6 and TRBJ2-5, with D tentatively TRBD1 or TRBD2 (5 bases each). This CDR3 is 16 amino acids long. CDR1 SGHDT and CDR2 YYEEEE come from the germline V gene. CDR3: CASSSKGTLGQEPQYF. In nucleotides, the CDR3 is TGTGCCAGCAGCTCCAAGGGGACCTTGGGGCAAGAGCCCCAGTACTTC.

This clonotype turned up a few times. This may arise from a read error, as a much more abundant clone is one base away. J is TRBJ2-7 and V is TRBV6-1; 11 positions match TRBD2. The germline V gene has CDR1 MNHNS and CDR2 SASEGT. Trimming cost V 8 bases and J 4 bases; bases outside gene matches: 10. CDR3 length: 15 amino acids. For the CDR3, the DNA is TGTGCCAGCGGTGGCCAACTAGCGGGAGTGTACGAGCAGTACTTC. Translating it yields CASGGQLAGVYEQYF.

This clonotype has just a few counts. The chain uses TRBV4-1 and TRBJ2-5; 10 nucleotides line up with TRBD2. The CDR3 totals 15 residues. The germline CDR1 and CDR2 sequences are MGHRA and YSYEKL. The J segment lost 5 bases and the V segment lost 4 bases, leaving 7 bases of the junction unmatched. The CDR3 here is CASSPLAGAGETQYF. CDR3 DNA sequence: TGCGCCAGCAGCCCTCTAGCGGGAGCGGGGGAGACCCAGTACTTC.

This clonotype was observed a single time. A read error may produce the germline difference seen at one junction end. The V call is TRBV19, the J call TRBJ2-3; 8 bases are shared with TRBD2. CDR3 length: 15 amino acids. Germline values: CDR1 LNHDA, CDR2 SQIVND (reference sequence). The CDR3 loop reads CASSPSGGRTDAQYF. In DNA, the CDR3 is TGTGCCAGTAGTCCCAGCGGGGGCCGCACAGATGCGCAGTATTTT.

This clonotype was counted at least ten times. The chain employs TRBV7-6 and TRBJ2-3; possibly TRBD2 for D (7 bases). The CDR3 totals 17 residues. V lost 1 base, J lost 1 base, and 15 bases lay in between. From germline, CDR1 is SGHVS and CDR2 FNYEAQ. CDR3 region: CASSLVQGSGGTDTQYF. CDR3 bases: TGTGCCAGCAGCTTAGTTCAGGGGAGCGGGGGCACAGATACGCAGTATTTT.

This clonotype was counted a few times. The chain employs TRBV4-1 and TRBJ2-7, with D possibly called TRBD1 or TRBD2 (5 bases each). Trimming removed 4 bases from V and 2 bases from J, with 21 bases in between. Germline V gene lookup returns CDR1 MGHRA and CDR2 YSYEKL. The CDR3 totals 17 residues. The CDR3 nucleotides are TGCGCCAGCAGCCTCAGATGGGCCCCCGGGGACGCCTACGAGCAGTACTTC. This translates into CASSLRWAPGDAYEQYF.

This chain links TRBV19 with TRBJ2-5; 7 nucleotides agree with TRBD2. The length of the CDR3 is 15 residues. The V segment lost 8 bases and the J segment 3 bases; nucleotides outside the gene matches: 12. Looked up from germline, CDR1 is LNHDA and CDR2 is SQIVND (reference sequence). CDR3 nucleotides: TGTGCCAGTGCCCTGGGAGCGGGGCTCGAAGAGACCCAGTACTTC. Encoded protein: CASALGAGLEETQYF.

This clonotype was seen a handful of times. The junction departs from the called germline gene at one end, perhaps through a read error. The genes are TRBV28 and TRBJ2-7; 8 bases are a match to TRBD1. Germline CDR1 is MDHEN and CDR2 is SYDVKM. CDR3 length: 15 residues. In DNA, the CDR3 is TGTGCCAGCATTTTAGGCCAGGGGGCTTCCTACGAGCAGTACTTC. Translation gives CASILGQGASYEQYF.

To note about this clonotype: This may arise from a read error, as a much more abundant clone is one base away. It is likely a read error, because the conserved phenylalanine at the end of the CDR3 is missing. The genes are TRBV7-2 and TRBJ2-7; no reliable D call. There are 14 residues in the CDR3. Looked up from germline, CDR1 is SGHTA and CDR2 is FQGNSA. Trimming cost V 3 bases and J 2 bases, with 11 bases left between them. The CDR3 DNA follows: TGTGCCAGCAGCTTTAGGACGACGCCCTACGAGCAGTACATC. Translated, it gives CASSFRTTPYEQYI.

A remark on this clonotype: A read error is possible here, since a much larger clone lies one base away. CDR3 DNA sequence: TGCGTCAGCAGCTTGCTTCAGCGGGAGGGTTTAGATACGCAGTATTTT. This gives the protein CVSSLLQREGLDTQYF. The chain joins TRBV5-1 to TRBJ2-3; 10 bases agree with TRBD2. The germline gives CDR1 SGHRS, CDR2 YFSETQ. The CDR3 loop spans 16 amino acids. Full variable domain (remainder filled in from reference TRBV5-1 and TRBJ2-3): KAGVTQTPRYLIKTRGQQVTLSCSPISGHRSVSWYQQTPGQGLQFLFEYFSETQRNKGNFPGRFSGRQFSNSRSEMNVSTLELGDSALYLCVSSLLQREGLDTQYFGPGTRLTVL.

This CDR3 is CATSDLSRGTLGQFF. CDR3 coding DNA: TGTGCCACCAGTGATTTAAGTCGGGGGACTCTCGGGCAGTTCTTC. The V call is TRBV24-1, the J call TRBJ2-1; tentative D call: TRBD2 (6 bases). The germline CDR1 and CDR2 sequences are KGHDR and SFDVKD. This CDR3 spans 15 amino acids. The V and J ends lost 1 base and 12 bases respectively, with 18 bases between them.

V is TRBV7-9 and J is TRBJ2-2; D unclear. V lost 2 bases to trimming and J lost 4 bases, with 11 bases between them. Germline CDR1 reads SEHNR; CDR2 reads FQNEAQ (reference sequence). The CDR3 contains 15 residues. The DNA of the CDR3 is TGTGCCAGCAGCTTAATTACCGGTGTCACCGGGGAGCTGTTTTTT. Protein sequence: CASSLITGVTGELFF.

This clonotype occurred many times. CDR3 nucleotide sequence: TGCAGCGTTATCCCCTCTCGGACTAGCGGGTACGGTGAGCAGTTCTTC. It encodes CSVIPSRTSGYGEQFF. The V call is TRBV29-1, the J call TRBJ2-1, with TRBD2 identical over 11 bases. The germline V gene has CDR1 SQVTM and CDR2 ANQGSEA. After removal of 5 bases from V and 9 bases from J, the junction contained 15 bases not matched to a gene. The CDR3 sequence is 16 residues long.

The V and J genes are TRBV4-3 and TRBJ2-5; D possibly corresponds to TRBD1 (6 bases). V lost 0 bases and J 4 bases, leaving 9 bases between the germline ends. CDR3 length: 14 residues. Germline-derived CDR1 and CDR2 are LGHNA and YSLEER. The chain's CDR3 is CASSQDFRGETQYF. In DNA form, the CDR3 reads TGCGCCAGCAGCCAAGATTTCAGGGGAGAGACCCAGTACTTC.

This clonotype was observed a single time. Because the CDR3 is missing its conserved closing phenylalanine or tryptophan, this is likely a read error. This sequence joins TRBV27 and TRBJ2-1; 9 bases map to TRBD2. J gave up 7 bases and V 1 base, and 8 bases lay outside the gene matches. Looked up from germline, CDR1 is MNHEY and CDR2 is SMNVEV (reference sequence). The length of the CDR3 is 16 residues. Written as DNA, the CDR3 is TGTGCCAGCAGTTTATTAGGTAGCGGGAGTATGAATGAGCAGTTCTTA. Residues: CASSLLGSGSMNEQFL.

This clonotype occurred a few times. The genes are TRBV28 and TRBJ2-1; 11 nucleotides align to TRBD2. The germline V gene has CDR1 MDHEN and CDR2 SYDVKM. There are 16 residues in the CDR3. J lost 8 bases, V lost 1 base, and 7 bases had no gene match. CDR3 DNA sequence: TGTGCCAGCAGTTTATACTTTAGCGGGGGGGCCGATGAGCAGTTCTTC. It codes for CASSLYFSGGADEQFF.

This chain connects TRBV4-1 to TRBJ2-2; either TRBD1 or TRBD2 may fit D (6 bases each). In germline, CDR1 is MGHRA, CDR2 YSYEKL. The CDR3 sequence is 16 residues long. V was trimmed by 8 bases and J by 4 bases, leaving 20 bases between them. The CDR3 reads CASRRGPGAGTGELFF. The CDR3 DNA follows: TGCGCCAGCCGTCGAGGGCCGGGGGCGGGCACCGGGGAGCTGTTTTTT.

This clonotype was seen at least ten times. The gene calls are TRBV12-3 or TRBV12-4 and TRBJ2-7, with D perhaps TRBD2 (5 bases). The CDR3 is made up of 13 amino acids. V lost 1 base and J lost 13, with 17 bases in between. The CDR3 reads CASSLEARGLQYF. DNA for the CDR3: TGTGCCAGCAGTTTAGAGGCAAGAGGACTTCAATACTTC.

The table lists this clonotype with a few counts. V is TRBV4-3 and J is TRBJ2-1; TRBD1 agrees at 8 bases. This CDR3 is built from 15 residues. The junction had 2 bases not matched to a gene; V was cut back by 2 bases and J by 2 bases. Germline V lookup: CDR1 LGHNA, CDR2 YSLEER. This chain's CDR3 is CASSQTQGAYNEQFF. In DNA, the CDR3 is TGCGCCAGCAGCCAAACACAGGGGGCCTACAATGAGCAGTTCTTC.

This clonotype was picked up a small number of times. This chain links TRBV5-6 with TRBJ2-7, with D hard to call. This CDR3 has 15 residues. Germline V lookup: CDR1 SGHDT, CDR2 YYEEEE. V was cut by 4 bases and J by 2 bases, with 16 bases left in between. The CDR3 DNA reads TGTGCCAGCAGCCCCACAAATTATTTCCCCTACGAGCAGTACTTC. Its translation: CASSPTNYFPYEQYF. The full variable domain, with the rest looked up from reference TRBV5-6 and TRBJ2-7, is DAGVTQSPTHLIKTRGQQVTLRCSPKSGHDTVSWYQQALGQGPQFIFQYYEEEERQRGNFPDRFSGHQFPNYSSELNVNALLLGDSALYLCASSPTNYFPYEQYFGPGTRLTVT.

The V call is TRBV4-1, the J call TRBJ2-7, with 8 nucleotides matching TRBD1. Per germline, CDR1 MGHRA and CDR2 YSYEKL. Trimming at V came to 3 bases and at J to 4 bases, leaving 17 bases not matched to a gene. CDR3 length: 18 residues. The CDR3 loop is CASSQGWTGRNLAYEQYF. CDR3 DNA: TGCGCCAGCAGCCAGGGATGGACAGGGAGGAACTTAGCTTACGAGCAGTACTTC.

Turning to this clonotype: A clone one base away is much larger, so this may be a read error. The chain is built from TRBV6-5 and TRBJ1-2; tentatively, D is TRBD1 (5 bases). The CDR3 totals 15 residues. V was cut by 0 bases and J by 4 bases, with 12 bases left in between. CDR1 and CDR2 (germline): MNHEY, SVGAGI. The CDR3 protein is CASSYSVGGGYGYTF. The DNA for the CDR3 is TGTGCCAGCAGTTACTCGGTCGGGGGTGGCTATGGCTACACCTTC.